These 3 T cell receptor beta chains were all obtained from the same sample, sequenced in a study of T cells in Graves' hyperthyroidism and ophthalmopathy. Amplified TCR beta CDR3 regions derived from RNA transcripts. RT-PCR in the first round (using the HTBI primer set) targeted the TCR CDR3. TCRdb ran MiXCR on the multiplex PCR reads and lists one entry per CDR3 protein. The sample contains around 350,000 distinct CDR3 sequences, around a sixth of which appear only once. The sample consisted of blood. The receptors come from a young woman with Graves' hyperthyroidism that later progressed to Graves' ophthalmopathy.

This clonotype was detected ten times or more. The V gene is TRBV7-9, the J gene TRBJ1-4; TRBD1 aligns across 8 bases. The V and J ends lost 5 bases and 0 bases, in that order; junction bases with no gene match: 5. This CDR3 comprises 16 residues. Germline CDR1 reads SEHNR; CDR2 reads FQNEAQ (reference sequence). The CDR3 nucleotides are TGTGCCAGCAGCGCTGACAGGGGCGCAACTAATGAAAAACTGTTTTTT. Its protein is CASSADRGATNEKLFF.

CDR3 region: CSARDTSGTSGRFYEQYF. The DNA for the CDR3 is TGCAGTGCTAGAGATACTTCCGGGACTAGCGGGAGGTTCTACGAGCAGTACTTC. V usage is TRBV20-1 and J usage is TRBJ2-7, with 15 bases matching TRBD2. There are 18 residues in the CDR3. J gave up 3 bases and V 0 bases, and 9 bases lay outside the gene matches. The germline V gene has CDR1 DFQATT and CDR2 SNEGSKA (reference sequence).

The rearrangement uses TRBV9 and TRBJ2-1; D may match TRBD1 or TRBD2 (6 bases each). CDR1 is SGDLS, CDR2 YYNGEE, per germline. The V gene lost 4 bases and the J gene lost 4 bases, with 21 bases spanning the gap. The CDR3 sequence is 17 residues long. The CDR3 DNA is TGTGCCAGCAGCATAGAGGGGGACTTTACGGGGTACAATGAGCAGTTCTTC. The encoded protein is CASSIEGDFTGYNEQFF.